This TCR beta chain was sequenced for a study of T-cell memory formation after mild COVID-19. TCRdb itself ran the 5' RACE reads through MiXCR, one entry per CDR3 protein. The sample lists around 340,000 distinct CDR3 sequences; roughly 13% were seen once. Only a few counts were recorded for this clonotype. Antigen specificity is unknown. Notes on the study in general: Among contracting clones, CD4+ were mainly CM/EM and CD8+ enriched in EMRA.

The germline V gene has CDR1 SGHTA and CDR2 FQGTGA. Trimming left V 2 bases short and J 11 bases short, with 25 bases between. This CDR3 has 18 amino acids. This chain links TRBV7-3 with TRBJ1-6, with D possibly TRBD1 on 6 matching bases. Sequenced material: PBMCs or a T cell subset sorted from them (not recorded which). The sequence was collected from a man younger than 30 who had mild COVID-19 (a few samples of this study predate the infection). Cell type and time point are not known. The CDR3 here is CASSLAGPGHTQGTPLHF. For the CDR3, the DNA is TGTGCCAGCAGCTTAGCAGGTCCGGGACACACACAGGGAACACCCCTCCACTTT.